This T cell receptor (beta chain) was identified in a study of CD8+ T cells in alopecia areata. On the study more broadly: Treated patients swallowed 5 to 10 mg of oral tofacitinib twice daily.

Trimming took 3 bases from V and 3 from J; bases not matched to a gene: 7. CDR1 SGHNT and CDR2 YYREEE come from the germline V gene (reference sequence). This CDR3 region has 16 residues. The study, taken as a whole, reports: Higher clonality was seen in lesional scalp than in normal scalp, especially in alopecia totalis/universalis.

About this clone itself: Its antigen remains unknown.

Once RNA had been extracted, it was reverse transcribed into cDNA to act as the sequencing template. Libraries were prepared by immunoSEQ multiplex PCR; TCRdb keeps only in-frame clonotypes and omits some of them. The data hold around 130,000 clones, with around 50% observed a single time. The sequence derives from a human donor with alopecia areata. Sample: CD4+ T cells sorted from blood, taken at week 0. This chain uses TRBV5-4 with TRBJ2-2; 8 positions match TRBD2. The CDR3 coding sequence is TGTGCCAGCAGCTGGCAGCGGGGGTTGGACACCGGGGAGCTGTTTTTT. Translation gives CASSWQRGLDTGELFF.